This TCR beta chain was identified during a study of T cell responses to AZD1222 COVID-19 vaccine. About the research overall: Second-dose groups at about 4 or about 12 weeks were pooled. Broader study findings: Seropositive status at baseline applied to only five to seven AZD1222 recipients. Donors were chiefly white British, with a greater number of females, and clonal diversity was perhaps underestimated. Spike-wide vaccine-associated CD4 TCRs dominated at 160-218 and 743-854.

Method: immunoSEQ multiplex PCR; TCRdb's copy keeps in-frame clones and lacks some. The sample gives more than 150,000 clones, over 80% of which show up once; more than 9% is in the top ten. In germline, CDR1 is GTSNPN, CDR2 SVGIG (reference sequence). Unmatched junction bases numbered 8, after V lost 5 bases and J lost 5 bases. The CDR3 contains 13 residues. As regards this clone: Antigen unknown.

The material sequenced was peripheral blood, taken on day 0 of AZD1222 vaccination. The sequence was collected from an adult in good health. This chain connects TRBV30 to TRBJ2-5, with 7 nucleotides matching TRBD1. The CDR3 protein is CAWDRQGGETQYF. DNA of the CDR3: TGTGCCTGGGACAGACAGGGTGGTGAGACCCAGTACTTC. The complete variable domain, with remaining parts taken from reference TRBV30 and TRBJ2-5, reads SQTIHQWPATLVQPVGSPLSLECTVEGTSNPNLYWYRQAAGRGLQLLFYSVGIGQISSEVPQNLSASRPQDRQFILSSKKLLLSDSGFYLCAWDRQGGETQYFGPGTRLLVL.